The rows below give T cell receptor beta chains drawn from one sample of a study of shared clonotypes between healthy human individuals. TCRdb's copy holds only in-frame clones and misses some; the assay was immunoSEQ multiplex PCR. The top ten clones hold around 0.35% of a sample with over 2 million clones, 85% to 95% of them seen once. The sample taken for sequencing was naive CD4+ T cells from PBMCs. The origin of the receptors is a man between 18 and 35 years old in good health. Some clones in this sample may be carry-over from other donors' samples. Both conserved end residues are part of each CDR3. Each record gives: clone size, V gene, J gene, D gene, CDR3 length, CDR3 DNA, CDR3 protein. A D gene is named only where the DNA matches it firmly. Clone size appears in some rows only: once, few, many, or a class for an expanded clone.

NA	TRBV11-2	TRBJ1-5	NA	16	TGTGCCAGCAGTTCCGGGGGGCCAAGGGCCAATCAGCCCCAGCATTTT	CASSSGGPRANQPQHF
NA	TRBV30	TRBJ1-6	NA	16	TGTGCCTGGAGTGTGGCCGGAAGCTCCTATAATTCACCCCTCCACTTT	CAWSVAGSSYNSPLHF
NA	TRBV28	TRBJ1-3	NA	16	TGTGCCAGCACCCGTGGGGGCATTATCTCTGGAAACACCATATATTTT	CASTRGGIISGNTIYF
NA	TRBV5-1	TRBJ2-2	NA	14	TGCGCCAGCAGCGGGGGACAGAACACCGGGGAGCTGTTTTTT	CASSGGQNTGELFF
NA	TRBV20-1	TRBJ2-5	NA	11	TGCAGTGCTAGTCGGAAAGAGACCCAGTACTTC	CSASRKETQYF
NA	TRBV28	TRBJ2-1	TRBD2	17	TGTGCCAGCAGGCCGAACAGCGGGGGGAGCTCCTACAATGAGCAGTTCTTC	CASRPNSGGSSYNEQFF
NA	TRBV5-1	TRBJ1-1	NA	16	TGCGCCAGCAGCTTGATGGCCGCGGATGTGAACACTGAAGCTTTCTTT	CASSLMAADVNTEAFF
NA	TRBV2	TRBJ1-5	NA	15	TGTGCCAGCAGGCGGACAGCGAATAGCAATCAGCCCCAGCATTTT	CASRRTANSNQPQHF
NA	TRBV5-6	TRBJ2-6	NA	16	TGTGCCAGCAGCTTGATACCGAGCTCTGGGGCCAACGTCCTGACTTTC	CASSLIPSSGANVLTF
NA	TRBV4-1	TRBJ2-7	NA	16	TGCGCCAGCAGCCAAGAGGGGTCTAGCCTCTCCTACGAGCAGTACTTC	CASSQEGSSLSYEQYF
NA	TRBV15	TRBJ1-3	NA	13	TGTGCCACCAGCAGAGAGGTTAGAAACACCATATATTTT	CATSREVRNTIYF
NA	TRBV6-5	TRBJ1-2	NA	13	TGTGCCAGCACCAGCGCGGGGGCCTATGGCTACACCTTC	CASTSAGAYGYTF
NA	TRBV28	TRBJ2-3	TRBD2	15	TGTGCCAGCAGTTTAGTTAGCGGGAGAATCGATACGCAGTATTTT	CASSLVSGRIDTQYF
NA	TRBV6-1	TRBJ1-2	NA	15	TGTGCCAGCAGTGAAGCTTGGACGTTGATTAGTGGCTACACCTTC	CASSEAWTLISGYTF
NA	TRBV28	TRBJ1-1	NA	15	TGTGCCAGCAGTATCCAACAGGGAAGGCCCACTGAAGCTTTCTTT	CASSIQQGRPTEAFF
NA	TRBV27	TRBJ1-4	NA	14	TGTGCCAGCAGTTTCGCAGGGGATAATGAAAAACTGTTTTTT	CASSFAGDNEKLFF
NA	TRBV9	TRBJ2-7	TRBD2	15	TGTGCCAGCAGCGTAAGCGGGACTAGCGGGGTGGAGCAGTACTTC	CASSVSGTSGVEQYF
NA	TRBV7-9	TRBJ2-3	TRBD1	15	TGTGCCAGCACCCCTTCCAGGGGGCGCCCAGATACGCAGTATTTT	CASTPSRGRPDTQYF
NA	TRBV27	TRBJ2-1	TRBD2	16	TGTGCCAGCAGTCCCGTAGCGGGAGTCGGGTGGAATGAGCAGTTCTTC	CASSPVAGVGWNEQFF
NA	TRBV9	TRBJ2-3	NA	16	TGTGCCAGCAGCGTAGGCCTGGCGCTAAGCACAGATACGCAGTATTTT	CASSVGLALSTDTQYF
NA	TRBV4-1	TRBJ1-5	NA	17	TGCGCCAGCAGCCAACCGCCGGGCCAGTATAGCAATCAGCCCCAGCATTTT	CASSQPPGQYSNQPQHF
NA	TRBV28	TRBJ1-5	NA	15	TGTGCCAGCAATCCGGGACGGTATAGCAATCAGCCCCAGCATTTT	CASNPGRYSNQPQHF
NA	TRBV15	TRBJ1-5	NA	13	TGTGCCACCAGCAGAGGGGGATTTCAGCCCCAGCATTTT	CATSRGGFQPQHF
NA	TRBV10-3	TRBJ1-4	NA	14	TGTGCCATCAGTGGGACAGCACCTAATGAAAAACTGTTTTTT	CAISGTAPNEKLFF
NA	TRBV6-5	TRBJ2-3	NA	12	TGTGCCAGCAGTGGGTCCCCCGGTACGCAGTATTTT	CASSGSPGTQYF
NA	TRBV18	TRBJ2-7	TRBD1	15	TGTGCCAGCTCACCCTTGGGACAGGGGGAGTACGAGCAGTACTTC	CASSPLGQGEYEQYF
NA	TRBV28	TRBJ1-2	NA	13	TGTGCCAGCAGTTTGGACAGTGTCTATGGCTACACCTTC	CASSLDSVYGYTF
NA	TRBV27	TRBJ1-3	TRBD1	14	TGTGCCAGCAGGGGGACAGGCGTTGGAAACACCATATATTTT	CASRGTGVGNTIYF
NA	TRBV18	TRBJ1-1	TRBD1	13	TGTGCCAGCTCCCCTCTTACAGGGGGCCAAACTTTCTTT	CASSPLTGGQTFF
NA	TRBV28	TRBJ1-2	NA	12	TGTGCCAGCAGTTTGGGCTTCTATGGCTACACCTTC	CASSLGFYGYTF
NA	TRBV10-3	TRBJ2-5	TRBD1	14	TGTGCCATCAGTACAGGGGGAAGCCAAGAGACCCAGTACTTC	CAISTGGSQETQYF
few	TRBV6-6	TRBJ1-1	NA	11	TGTGCCAGCAGCACGAACACTGAAGCTTTCTTT	CASSTNTEAFF
NA	TRBV28	TRBJ2-6	TRBD1	16	TGTGCCAGCGAGGAGGCAGGGGGCGCGGGGGCCAACGTCCTGACTTTC	CASEEAGGAGANVLTF
NA	TRBV28	TRBJ1-5	NA	13	TGTGCCAGCAATGACCCGAGCGATCAGCCCCAGCATTTT	CASNDPSDQPQHF
NA	TRBV11-3	TRBJ2-5	TRBD2	14	TGTGCCAGCAGCAGCCGGGAGGGCCGGGAGACCCAGTACTTC	CASSSREGRETQYF
NA	TRBV5-1	TRBJ2-6	NA	14	TGCGCCAGCAGCGCACGGGCTGGGGCCAACGTCCTGACTTTC	CASSARAGANVLTF
NA	TRBV7-2	TRBJ2-7	NA	15	TGTGCCAGCAGCTTAGGGACGGGACTTCCCTACGAGCAGTACTTC	CASSLGTGLPYEQYF
NA	TRBV7-2	TRBJ2-7	NA	14	TGTGCCAGCAGCTTAATGCAGGGAACCTACGAGCAGTACTTC	CASSLMQGTYEQYF
once	TRBV5-4	TRBJ2-1	TRBD2	15	TGTGCCAGCAGCCCTTACCCGGGGGGGAACAATGAGCAGTTCTTC	CASSPYPGGNNEQFF